The clone carrying this TCR beta chain was counted a few times. Its antigen is as yet unknown. These data are taken from a study of CD8 T cells in ankylosing spondylitis. TCRdb independently ran MiXCR on the 5' RACE reads; one entry per CDR3 protein. The sample contains around 430,000 distinct CDR3 sequences, roughly 15% of which appear only once. The germline V gene encodes CDR1 LNHNV and CDR2 YYDKDF (reference sequence). This CDR3 comprises 14 residues. Trimming cost V 1 base and J 3 bases, with 10 bases left between them. Notes on the study in general: It appeared that ankylosing spondylitis blood was characterized by a TCR beta motif of 8 or 9 highly homologous variants. A subset of motif variants has previously been described in the synovial fluid and blood of reactive arthritis.

This receptor was taken from a male donor with ankylosing spondylitis. Sequencing used blood, either unsorted or a sorted T cell fraction (not recorded which). The rearrangement joins TRBV15 to TRBJ2-7; D is tentatively TRBD1 or TRBD2 (5 bases each). For the CDR3, the DNA is TGTGCCACCAGCAGAGGAGGGGTGCTCTACGAGCAGTACTTC. It yields the protein CATSRGGVLYEQYF.